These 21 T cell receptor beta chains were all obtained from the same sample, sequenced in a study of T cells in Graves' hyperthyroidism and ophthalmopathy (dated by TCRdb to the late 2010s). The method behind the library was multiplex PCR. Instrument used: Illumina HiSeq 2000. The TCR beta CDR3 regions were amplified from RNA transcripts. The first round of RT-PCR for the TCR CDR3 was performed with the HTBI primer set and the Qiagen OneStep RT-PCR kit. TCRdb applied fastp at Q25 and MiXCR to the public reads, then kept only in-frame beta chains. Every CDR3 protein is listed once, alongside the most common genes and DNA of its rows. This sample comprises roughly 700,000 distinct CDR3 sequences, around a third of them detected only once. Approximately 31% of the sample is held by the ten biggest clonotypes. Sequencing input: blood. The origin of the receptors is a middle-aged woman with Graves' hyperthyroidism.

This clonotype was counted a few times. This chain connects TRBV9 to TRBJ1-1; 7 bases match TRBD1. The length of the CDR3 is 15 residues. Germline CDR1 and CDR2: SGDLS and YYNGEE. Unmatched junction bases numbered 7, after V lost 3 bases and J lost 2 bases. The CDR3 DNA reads TGTGCCAGCAGCGCCCCGACAGGGCTTAACACTGAAGCTTTCTTT. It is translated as CASSAPTGLNTEAFF.

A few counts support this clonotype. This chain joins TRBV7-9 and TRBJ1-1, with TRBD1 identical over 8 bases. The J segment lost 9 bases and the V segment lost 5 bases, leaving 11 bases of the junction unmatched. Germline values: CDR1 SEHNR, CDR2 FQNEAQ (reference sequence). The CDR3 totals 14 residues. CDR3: CASSTGTGLIQAFF. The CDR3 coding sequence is TGTGCCAGCAGCACCGGGACAGGTTTAATCCAAGCTTTCTTT. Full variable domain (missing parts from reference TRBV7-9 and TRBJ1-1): DTGVSQNPRHKITKRGQNVTFRCDPISEHNRLYWYRQTLGQGPEFLTYFQNEAQLEKSRLLSDRFSAERPKGSFSTLEIQRTEQGDSAMYLCASSTGTGLIQAFFGQGTRLTVV.

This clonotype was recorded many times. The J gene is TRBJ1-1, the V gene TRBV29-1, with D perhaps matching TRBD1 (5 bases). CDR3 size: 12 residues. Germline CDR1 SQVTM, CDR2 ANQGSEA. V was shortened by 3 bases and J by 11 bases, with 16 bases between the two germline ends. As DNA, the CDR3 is TGCAGCGTTGAGGAGGGGACGGGCTACGCTTTCTTT. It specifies CSVEEGTGYAFF.

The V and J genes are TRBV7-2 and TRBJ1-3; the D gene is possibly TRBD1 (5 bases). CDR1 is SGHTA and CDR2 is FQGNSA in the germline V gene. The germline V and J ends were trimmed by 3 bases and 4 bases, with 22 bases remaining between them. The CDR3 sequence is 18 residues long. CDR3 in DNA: TGTGCCAGCAGCTTCACCTTCGGACTAGCGGGGGGGGGAAACACCATATATTTT. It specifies CASSFTFGLAGGGNTIYF.

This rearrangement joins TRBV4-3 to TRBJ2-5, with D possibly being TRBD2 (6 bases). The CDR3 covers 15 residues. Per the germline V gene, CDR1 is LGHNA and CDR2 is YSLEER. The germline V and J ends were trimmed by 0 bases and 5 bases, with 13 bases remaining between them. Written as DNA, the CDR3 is TGCGCCAGCAGCCAAGATAATGGAGGGCGCGAGACCCAGTACTTC. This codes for CASSQDNGGRETQYF.

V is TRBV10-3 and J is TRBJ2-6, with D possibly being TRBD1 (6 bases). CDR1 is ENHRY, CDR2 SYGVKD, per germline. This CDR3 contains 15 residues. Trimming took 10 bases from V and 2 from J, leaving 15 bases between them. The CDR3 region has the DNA TGTGCCACTAGCCTGGCAGGGGCTGGGGCCAACGTCCTGACTTTC. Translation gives CATSLAGAGANVLTF.

CDR3 in DNA: TGCAGCGTTGAAGACGACAAATCCCAAGAGACCCAGTACTTC. Translated: CSVEDDKSQETQYF. The rearrangement joins TRBV29-1 to TRBJ2-5; no clear D. Per the germline V gene, CDR1 is SQVTM and CDR2 is ANQGSEA. V lost 0 bases to trimming and J lost 1 base, with 9 bases between them. The CDR3 is made up of 14 amino acids.

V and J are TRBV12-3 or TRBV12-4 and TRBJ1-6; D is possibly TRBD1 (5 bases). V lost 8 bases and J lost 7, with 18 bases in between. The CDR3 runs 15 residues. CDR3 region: CASSPQGLENSPLHF. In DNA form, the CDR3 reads TGTGCCAGCTCACCTCAGGGTCTGGAGAATTCACCCCTCCACTTT.

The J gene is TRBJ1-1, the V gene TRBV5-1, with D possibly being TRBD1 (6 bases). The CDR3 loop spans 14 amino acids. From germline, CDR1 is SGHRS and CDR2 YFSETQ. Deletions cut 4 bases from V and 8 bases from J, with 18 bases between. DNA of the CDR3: TGCGCCAGCAGCCTATCGTCGGACAGAACAGAAGCTTTCTTT. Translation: CASSLSSDRTEAFF.

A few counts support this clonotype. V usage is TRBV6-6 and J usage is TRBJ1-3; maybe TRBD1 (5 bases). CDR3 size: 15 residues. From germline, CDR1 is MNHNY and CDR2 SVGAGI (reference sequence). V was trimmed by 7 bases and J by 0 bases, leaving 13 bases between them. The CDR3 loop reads CASTRGDRSGNTIYF. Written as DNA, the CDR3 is TGTGCCAGCACCCGCGGGGACCGCTCTGGAAACACCATATATTTT.

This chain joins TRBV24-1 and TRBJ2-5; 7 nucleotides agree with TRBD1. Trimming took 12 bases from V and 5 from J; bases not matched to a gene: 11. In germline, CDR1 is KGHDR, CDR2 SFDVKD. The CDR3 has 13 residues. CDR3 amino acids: CAGSYPGQETQYF. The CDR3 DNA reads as TGTGCCGGCAGCTACCCGGGACAGGAGACCCAGTACTTC.

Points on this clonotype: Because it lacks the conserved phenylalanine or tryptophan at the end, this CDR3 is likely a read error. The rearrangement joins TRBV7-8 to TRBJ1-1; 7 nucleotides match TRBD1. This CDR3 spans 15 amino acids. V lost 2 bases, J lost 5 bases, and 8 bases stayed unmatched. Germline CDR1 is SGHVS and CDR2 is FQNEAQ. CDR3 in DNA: TGTGCCAGCAGCTTAAGACAGGGTTTTGGAACTGAAGCTTTCCTT. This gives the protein CASSLRQGFGTEAFL.

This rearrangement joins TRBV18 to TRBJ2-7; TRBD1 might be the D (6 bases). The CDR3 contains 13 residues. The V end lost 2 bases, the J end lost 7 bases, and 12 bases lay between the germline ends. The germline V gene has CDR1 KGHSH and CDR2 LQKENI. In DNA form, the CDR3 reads TGTGCCAGCTCACCAGGGACACCGGGAGAGCAGTACTTC. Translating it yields CASSPGTPGEQYF. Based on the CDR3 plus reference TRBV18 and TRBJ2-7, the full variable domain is NAGVMQNPRHLVRRRGQEARLRCSPMKGHSHVYWYRQLPEEGLKFMVYLQKENIIDESGMPKERFSAEFPKEGPSILRIQQVVRGDSAAYFCASSPGTPGEQYFGPGTRLTVT.

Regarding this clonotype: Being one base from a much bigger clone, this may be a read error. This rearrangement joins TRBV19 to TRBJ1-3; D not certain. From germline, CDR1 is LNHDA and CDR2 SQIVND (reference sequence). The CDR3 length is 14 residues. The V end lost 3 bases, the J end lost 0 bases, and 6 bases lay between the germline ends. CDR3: CASSMVSSGNTIYF. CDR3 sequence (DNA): TGTGCCAGTAGTATGGTGAGCTCTGGAAACACCATATATTTT.

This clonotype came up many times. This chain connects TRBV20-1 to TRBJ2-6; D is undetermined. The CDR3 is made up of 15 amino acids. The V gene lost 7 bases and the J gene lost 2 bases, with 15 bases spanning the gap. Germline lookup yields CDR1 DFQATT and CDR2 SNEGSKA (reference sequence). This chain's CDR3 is CSGLLRAAGANVLTF. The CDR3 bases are TGCAGTGGCCTCTTACGGGCGGCTGGGGCCAACGTCCTGACTTTC.

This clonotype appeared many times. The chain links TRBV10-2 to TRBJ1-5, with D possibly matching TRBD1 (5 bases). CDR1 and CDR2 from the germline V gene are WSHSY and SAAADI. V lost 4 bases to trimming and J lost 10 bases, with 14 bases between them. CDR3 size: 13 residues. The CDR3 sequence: CASSVQGKRPQHF. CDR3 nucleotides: TGCGCCAGCAGTGTGCAGGGTAAAAGACCCCAGCATTTT.

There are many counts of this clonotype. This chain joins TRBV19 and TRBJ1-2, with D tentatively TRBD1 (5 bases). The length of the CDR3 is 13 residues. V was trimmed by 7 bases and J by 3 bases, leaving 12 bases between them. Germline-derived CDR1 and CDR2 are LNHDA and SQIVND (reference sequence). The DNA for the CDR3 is TGTGCCAGTAAAGGGGACTTACACTATGGCTACACCTTC. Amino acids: CASKGDLHYGYTF. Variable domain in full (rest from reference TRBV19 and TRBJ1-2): DGGITQSPKYLFRKEGQNVTLSCEQNLNHDAMYWYRQDPGQGLRLIYYSQIVNDFQKGDIAEGYSVSREKKESFPLTVTSAQKNPTAFYLCASKGDLHYGYTFGSGTRLTVV.

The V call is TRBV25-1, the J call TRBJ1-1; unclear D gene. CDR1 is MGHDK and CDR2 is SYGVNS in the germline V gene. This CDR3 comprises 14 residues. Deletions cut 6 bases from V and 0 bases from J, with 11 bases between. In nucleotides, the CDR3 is TGTGCCAGCAGGGTCCCTATAGTGAACACTGAAGCTTTCTTT. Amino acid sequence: CASRVPIVNTEAFF.

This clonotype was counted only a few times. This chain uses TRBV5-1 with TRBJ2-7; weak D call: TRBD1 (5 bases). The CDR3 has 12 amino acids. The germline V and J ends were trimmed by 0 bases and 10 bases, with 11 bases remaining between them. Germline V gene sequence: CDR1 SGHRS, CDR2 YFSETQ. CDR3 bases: TGCGCCAGCAGCTTGGAGGCAGGGCTACAGTACTTC. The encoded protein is CASSLEAGLQYF. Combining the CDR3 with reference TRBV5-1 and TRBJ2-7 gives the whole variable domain KAGVTQTPRYLIKTRGQQVTLSCSPISGHRSVSWYQQTPGQGLQFLFEYFSETQRNKGNFPGRFSGRQFSNSRSEMNVSTLELGDSALYLCASSLEAGLQYFGPGTRLTVT.

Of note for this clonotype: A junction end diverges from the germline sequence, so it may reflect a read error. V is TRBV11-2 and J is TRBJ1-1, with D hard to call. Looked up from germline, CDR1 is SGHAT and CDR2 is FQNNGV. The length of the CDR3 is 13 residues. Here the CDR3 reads CASGLWTNTEAFF. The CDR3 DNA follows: TGTGCCAGCGGCTTATGGACGAACACTGAAGCTTTCTTT.

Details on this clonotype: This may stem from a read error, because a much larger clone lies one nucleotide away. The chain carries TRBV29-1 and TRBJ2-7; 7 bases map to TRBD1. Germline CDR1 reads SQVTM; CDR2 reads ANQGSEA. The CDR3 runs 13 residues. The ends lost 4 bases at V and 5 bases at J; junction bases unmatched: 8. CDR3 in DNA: TGCAGCGTTGGGGGGCAGGGGGACCACGAGCAGTACTTC. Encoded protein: CSVGGQGDHEQYF.